This TCR beta chain was recorded in a study of T cell repertoires in cytomegalovirus infection. Points from the study as a whole: In two of eight donors, the top clonotype was HLA-C-restricted CMV-specific.

A remark on this clonotype: Its target is unknown.

One entry per CDR3 protein, called by TCRdb with MiXCR from the reads. The repertoire has about 740,000 distinct CDR3 sequences, 35% of them found once; the top ten carry roughly 2.8%. V trimming: 8 bases; J trimming: 8 bases; junction bases outside the gene matches: 10. This CDR3 is built from 15 residues. The germline gives CDR1 SNHLY, CDR2 FYNNEI. The chain combines TRBV2 with TRBJ1-6; 9 bases are a match to TRBD1. The sequenced sample consisted of PBMCs. This receptor was identified in a human donor in good health (CMV status not recorded). Some clones in this sample may be carry-over from other donors' samples. The DNA of the CDR3 is TGTGCCAGCGGGGGACAGGGCCGAAGGGATTCACCCCTCCACTTT. It encodes CASGGQGRRDSPLHF. Supplemented by reference TRBV2 and TRBJ1-6, the full variable domain reads EPEVTQTPSHQVTQMGQEVILRCVPISNHLYFYWYRQILGQKVEFLVSFYNNEISEKSEIFDDQFSVERPDGSNFTLKIRSTKLEDSAMYFCASGGQGRRDSPLHFGNGTRLTVT.